Following are 5 T cell receptor beta chains from one sample sequenced in a study of cytomegalovirus exposure and HLA in healthy donors. PCR used 60 Vbeta primers and 13 Jbeta primers. Profiled with immunoSEQ multiplex PCR; TCRdb holds only in-frame clones, not every one. The top ten hold less than 2% of the sample, which has 120,000 to 150,000 clones, over 75% seen once. Sequencing used PBMCs. These TCRs come from a man aged 35-49 years in good health and CMV-seronegative.

This chain joins TRBV6-5 and TRBJ2-5, with D unresolved. In germline, CDR1 is MNHEY, CDR2 SVGAGI. This CDR3 is 11 amino acids long. Trimming removed 4 bases at V and 5 bases at J, with 5 bases between. In nucleotides, the CDR3 is TGTGCCAGCAGTTTCGGTGAGACCCAGTACTTC. It translates to CASSFGETQYF.

The genes are TRBV6-1 and TRBJ1-1, with D perhaps TRBD1 (5 bases). There are 15 residues in the CDR3. V shed 5 bases and J shed 0 bases, with 13 bases lying between them. The germline CDR1 and CDR2 sequences are MNHNS and SASEGT. CDR3 in DNA: TGTGCCAGCAGTTTCCAAGGGGTATTGAACACTGAAGCTTTCTTT. It specifies CASSFQGVLNTEAFF.

The rearrangement uses TRBV6-1 and TRBJ1-3, with D maybe TRBD1 (5 bases). The CDR3 totals 13 residues. CDR1 and CDR2 from the germline V gene are MNHNS and SASEGT. Trimming removed 6 bases at V and 0 bases at J, with 6 bases between. The CDR3 sequence: CASRTDSGNTIYF. The CDR3 DNA reads as TGTGCCAGCAGGACAGACTCTGGAAACACCATATATTTT.

V is TRBV10-3 and J is TRBJ2-5, with D maybe TRBD1 (5 bases). With the DNA end fitting TRBJ2-7 better, the J assignment may be wrong. This CDR3 is built from 17 residues. CDR1 and CDR2 (germline): ENHRY, SYGVKD. The CDR3, as DNA: TGTGCCATCAGTGACCCCCTCCAGGGTCCCTACTCCTACGAGCAGTACTTC. This sequence encodes CAISDPLQGPYSYEQYF.

This sequence joins TRBV6-5 and TRBJ2-1, with 7 nucleotides matching TRBD1. The germline gives CDR1 MNHEY, CDR2 SVGAGI. The V gene end was trimmed by 5 bases and the J gene end by 8 bases; junction bases not matched to a gene: 12. This CDR3 has 15 residues. The DNA for the CDR3 is TGTGCCAGCAGTCGGGACAGCTCCTTGAGGTATGAGCAGTTCTTC. It encodes CASSRDSSLRYEQFF.